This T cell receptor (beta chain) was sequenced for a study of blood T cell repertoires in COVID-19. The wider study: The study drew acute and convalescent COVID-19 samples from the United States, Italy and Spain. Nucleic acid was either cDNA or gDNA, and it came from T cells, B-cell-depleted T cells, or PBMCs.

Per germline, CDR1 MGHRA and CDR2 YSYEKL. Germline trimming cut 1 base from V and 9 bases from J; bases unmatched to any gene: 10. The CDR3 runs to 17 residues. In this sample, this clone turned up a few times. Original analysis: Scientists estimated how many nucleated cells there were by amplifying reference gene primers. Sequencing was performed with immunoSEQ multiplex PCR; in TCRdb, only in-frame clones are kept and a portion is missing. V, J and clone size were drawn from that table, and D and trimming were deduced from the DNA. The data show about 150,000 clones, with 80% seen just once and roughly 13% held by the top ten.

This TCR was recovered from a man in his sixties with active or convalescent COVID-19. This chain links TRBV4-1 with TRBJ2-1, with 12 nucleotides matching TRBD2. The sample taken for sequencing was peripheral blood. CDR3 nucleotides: TGCGCCAGCAGCCAAGGACTTAGACTAGCGGGAGAGGGTGAGCAGTTCTTC. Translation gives CASSQGLRLAGEGEQFF.